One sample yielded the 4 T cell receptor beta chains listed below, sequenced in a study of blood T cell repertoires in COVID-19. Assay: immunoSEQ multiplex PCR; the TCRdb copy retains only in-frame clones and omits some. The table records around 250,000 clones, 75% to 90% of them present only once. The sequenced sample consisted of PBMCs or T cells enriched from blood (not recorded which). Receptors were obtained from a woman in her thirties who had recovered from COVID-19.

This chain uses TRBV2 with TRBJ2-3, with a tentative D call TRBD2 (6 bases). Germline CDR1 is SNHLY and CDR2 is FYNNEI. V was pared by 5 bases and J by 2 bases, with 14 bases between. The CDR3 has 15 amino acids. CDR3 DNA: TGTGCCAGCAGTCAACTAGCAACTAACACAGATACGCAGTATTTT. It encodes CASSQLATNTDTQYF.

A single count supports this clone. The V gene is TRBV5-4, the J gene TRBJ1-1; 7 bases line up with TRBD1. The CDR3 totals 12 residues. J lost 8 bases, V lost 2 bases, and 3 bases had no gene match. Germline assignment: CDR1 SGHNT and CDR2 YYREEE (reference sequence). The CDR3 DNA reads TGTGCCAGCAGCTTTGGACAGGTCGAAGCTTTCTTT. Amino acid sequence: CASSFGQVEAFF.

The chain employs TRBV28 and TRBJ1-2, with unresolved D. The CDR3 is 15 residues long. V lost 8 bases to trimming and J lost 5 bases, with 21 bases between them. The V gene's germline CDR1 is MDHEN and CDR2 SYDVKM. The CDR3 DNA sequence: TGTGCCAGCCTCCCACCCTCCGGGATGGGGTATGGCTACACCTTC. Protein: CASLPPSGMGYGYTF.

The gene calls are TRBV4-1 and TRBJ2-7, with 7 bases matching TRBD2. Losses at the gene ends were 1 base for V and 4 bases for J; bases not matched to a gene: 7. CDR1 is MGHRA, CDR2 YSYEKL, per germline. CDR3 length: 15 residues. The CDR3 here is CASSQGGGGAYEQYF. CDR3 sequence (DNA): TGCGCCAGCAGCCAAGGTGGGGGGGGAGCTTACGAGCAGTACTTC.